Shown below are 4 T cell receptor beta chains from a single sample sequenced in a study of blood T cell repertoires in COVID-19. The method was immunoSEQ multiplex PCR; TCRdb's version includes in-frame clones alone and lacks a portion of them. The data show under 200,000 clones, with approximately 87% seen just once and roughly 3.9% held by the top ten. The sample taken for sequencing was peripheral blood. Source of these receptors: a man younger than 30 with active or convalescent COVID-19.

Notes on this clone: The germline gene is not matched at one end of the junction; a read error may be the cause. The J gene is TRBJ1-3, the V gene TRBV19; perhaps TRBD1 as D (5 bases). Per the germline V gene, CDR1 is LNHDA and CDR2 is SQIVND (reference sequence). CDR3 length equals 13 residues. The CDR3 loop is CASSIGGGTTIYF. The CDR3 bases are TGTGCCAGTAGTATCGGGGGGGGAACCACCATATATTTT.

The chain uses TRBV2 and TRBJ1-1; 8 nucleotides agree with TRBD1. Per the germline V gene, CDR1 is SNHLY and CDR2 is FYNNEI. This CDR3 spans 14 amino acids. Germline trimming cut 6 bases from V and 1 base from J; bases unmatched to any gene: 4. The CDR3 spells CASSVGQGNTEAFF. The CDR3 DNA is TGTGCCAGCAGCGTTGGACAGGGGAACACTGAAGCTTTCTTT.

This clone was observed a few times. The chain recombines TRBV27 with TRBJ1-5, with no clear D. There are 13 residues in the CDR3. The germline V gene has CDR1 MNHEY and CDR2 SMNVEV (reference sequence). Trimming removed 3 bases from V and 0 bases from J, with 3 bases in between. The CDR3 coding sequence is TGTGCCAGCAGTTTTAATAGCAATCAGCCCCAGCATTTT. This codes for CASSFNSNQPQHF.

This chain links TRBV7-2 with TRBJ1-3, with TRBD1 matching 7 bases. The CDR3 runs 15 residues. Looked up from germline, CDR1 is SGHTA and CDR2 is FQGNSA. The V and J ends lost 4 bases and 3 bases, in that order; junction bases with no gene match: 6. The CDR3 coding sequence is TGTGCCAGCAGCTCAACAGGGGTGGGTGGAAACACCATATATTTT. Amino acid sequence: CASSSTGVGGNTIYF.